This T cell receptor beta chain was obtained from a study of T cells after yellow fever vaccination. TCRdb re-called the 5' RACE reads through MiXCR, storing one row per CDR3 protein. The profile covers around 200,000 distinct CDR3 sequences, with 9.5% to 12% appearing a single time and 35% to 40% taken by the ten largest. CDR1 is MNHEY and CDR2 is SVGEGT in the germline V gene. The CDR3 extends over 13 amino acids. In this sample, this clonotype turned up a few times. This receptor was obtained from a man in his late teens or twenties who received the YFV17D yellow fever vaccine. The rearrangement uses TRBV6-2 or TRBV6-3 and TRBJ1-5; 7 nucleotides match TRBD1. The specimen was CD8+ T cells sorted from PBMCs, collected 15 days after the yellow fever booster vaccination. CDR3 DNA sequence: TGTGCGATAGGGGGCCTGAGCAATCAGCCCCAGCATTTT. This translates into CAIGGLSNQPQHF.